A selection of T cell receptor beta chains follows, all from one sample in a study of blood T cell repertoires in COVID-19. TCRdb's copy holds only in-frame clones and misses some; the assay was immunoSEQ multiplex PCR. The data hold some 97,000 clones, with 80% to 95% observed a single time. Sequencing input: peripheral blood. These receptors were obtained from a man aged 70-80 years with acute or convalescent COVID-19. Both conserved end residues are part of each CDR3. D genes are given only for firm matches. Rows may omit the clone size; those that give it use once, few, many or a size class.

>.|TRBV19|TRBJ1-5|.
TGTGCCAGTAGTATTGCCCGGGATCAGCCCCAGCATTTT
CASSIARDQPQHF
>.|TRBV9|TRBJ2-1|TRBD2
TGTGCCAGCAGCGTCACTAGCGGGAGTCCTTACAATGAGCAGTTCTTC
CASSVTSGSPYNEQFF
>.|TRBV28|TRBJ2-7|TRBD2
TGTGCCAGCAGTCGAGCGGGAGGGGGCGAGCAGTACTTC
CASSRAGGGEQYF
>.|TRBV27|TRBJ1-6|.
TGTGCCAGCAGTTTATCAGCCGATAATTCACCCCTCCACTTT
CASSLSADNSPLHF
>.|TRBV10-3|TRBJ1-3|.
TGTGCCATCAGTGATCGGGGAAACACCATATATTTT
CAISDRGNTIYF
>once|TRBV24-1|TRBJ2-7|.
TGTGCCACCAGTGATCCCGGACTTTACGAGCAGTACTTC
CATSDPGLYEQYF
>.|TRBV9|TRBJ1-6|TRBD1
TGTGCCAGCAGCGCCCGGGACAGGGGCTATTCACCCCTCCACTTT
CASSARDRGYSPLHF
>.|TRBV12-5|TRBJ2-3|.
TGTGCTAGTGAAGAGGCCGACACAGATACGCAGTATTTT
CASEEADTDTQYF
>.|TRBV27|TRBJ2-7|TRBD1
TGTGCCAGCAGTTTAGGGCCAGGGGGCTGGTACGAGCAGTACTTC
CASSLGPGGWYEQYF
>.|TRBV12-3/TRBV12-4|TRBJ1-5|.
TGTGCCAGCAGTTTGAGTCAGCCCCAGCATTTT
CASSLSQPQHF
>.|TRBV4-1|TRBJ1-5|TRBD1
TGCGCCAGCAGCCAACTCCCGACAGGGGGCGCTACTCAGCCCCAGCATTTT
CASSQLPTGGATQPQHF
>.|TRBV14|TRBJ2-4|.
TGTGCCAGCAGCCTATACGACAGAGTAGCCAAAAACATTCAGTACTTC
CASSLYDRVAKNIQYF
>.|TRBV30|TRBJ1-5|.
TGTGCCTGGAGTTCTGGAGGGAGGCAGCCCCAGCATTTT
CAWSSGGRQPQHF
>.|TRBV6-5|TRBJ1-1|TRBD1
TGTGCCAGCAGACTAACCACAGGGGATGACACTGAAGCTTTCTTT
CASRLTTGDDTEAFF
>.|TRBV6-6|TRBJ1-2|TRBD1
TGTGCCAGCAGACGGGACAGGGACTGGGGCTACACCTTC
CASRRDRDWGYTF
>.|TRBV6-5|TRBJ2-1|.
TGTGCCAGCAGTTACTCTGCTGTGAGGGTCAACAATGAGCAGTTCTTC
CASSYSAVRVNNEQFF
>.|TRBV5-1|TRBJ1-3|TRBD1
TGCGCCAGCAGCCCCGGGACAGGCTCTGGAAACACCATATATTTT
CASSPGTGSGNTIYF
>.|TRBV4-1|TRBJ1-4|.
TGCGCCAGCAGCCAAGGGGGGGGTTATGAGGGAAAACTGTTTTTT
CASSQGGGYEGKLFF
>.|TRBV18|TRBJ1-4|.
TGTGCCAGCTCTCTACAGCTTCTTAATGAAAAACTGTTTTTT
CASSLQLLNEKLFF